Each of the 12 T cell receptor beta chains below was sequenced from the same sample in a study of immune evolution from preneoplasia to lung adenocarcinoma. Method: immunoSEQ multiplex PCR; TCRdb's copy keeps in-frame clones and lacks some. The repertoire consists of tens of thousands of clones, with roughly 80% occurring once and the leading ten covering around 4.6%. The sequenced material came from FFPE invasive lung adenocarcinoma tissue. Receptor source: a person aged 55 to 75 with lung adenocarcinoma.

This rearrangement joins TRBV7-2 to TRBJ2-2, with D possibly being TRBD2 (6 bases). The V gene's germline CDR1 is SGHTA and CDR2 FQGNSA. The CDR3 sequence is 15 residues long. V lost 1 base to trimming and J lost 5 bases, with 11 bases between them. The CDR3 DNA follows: TGTGCCAGCAGCTTAGGGGCGGGAAATACCGGGGAGCTGTTTTTT. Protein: CASSLGAGNTGELFF.

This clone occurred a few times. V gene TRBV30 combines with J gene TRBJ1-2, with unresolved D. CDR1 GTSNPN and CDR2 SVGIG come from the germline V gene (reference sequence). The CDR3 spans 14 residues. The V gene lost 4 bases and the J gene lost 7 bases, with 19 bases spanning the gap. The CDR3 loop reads CAWTLKATAGGYTF. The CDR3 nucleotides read TGTGCCTGGACTCTGAAAGCAACCGCCGGTGGCTACACCTTC.

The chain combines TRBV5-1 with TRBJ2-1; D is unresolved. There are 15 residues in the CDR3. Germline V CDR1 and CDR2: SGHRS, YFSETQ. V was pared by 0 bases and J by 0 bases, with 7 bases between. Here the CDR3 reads CASSLEGSSYNEQFF. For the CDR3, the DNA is TGCGCCAGCAGCTTGGAGGGTAGCTCCTACAATGAGCAGTTCTTC.

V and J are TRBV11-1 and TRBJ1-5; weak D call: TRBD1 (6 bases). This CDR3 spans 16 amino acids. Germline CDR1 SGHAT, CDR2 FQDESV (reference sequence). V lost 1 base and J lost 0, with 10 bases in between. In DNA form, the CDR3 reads TGTGCCAGCAGCTTAGGAATAGGGGGTAGCAATCAGCCCCAGCATTTT. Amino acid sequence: CASSLGIGGSNQPQHF.

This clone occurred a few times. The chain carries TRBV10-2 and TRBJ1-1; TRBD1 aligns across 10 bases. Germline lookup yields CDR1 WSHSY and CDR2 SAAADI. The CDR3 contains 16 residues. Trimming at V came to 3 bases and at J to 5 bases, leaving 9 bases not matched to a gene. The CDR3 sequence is CASSDGPDRGGTEAFF. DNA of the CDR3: TGCGCCAGCAGTGATGGTCCGGACAGGGGGGGGACTGAAGCTTTCTTT.

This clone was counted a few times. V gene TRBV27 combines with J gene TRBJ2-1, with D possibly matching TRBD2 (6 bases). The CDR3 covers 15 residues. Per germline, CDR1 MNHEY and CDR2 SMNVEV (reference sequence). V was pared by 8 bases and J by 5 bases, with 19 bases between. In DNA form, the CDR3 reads TGTGCCAGCCGCCCCGGGACGCGGGACCACAATGAGCAGTTCTTC. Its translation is CASRPGTRDHNEQFF.

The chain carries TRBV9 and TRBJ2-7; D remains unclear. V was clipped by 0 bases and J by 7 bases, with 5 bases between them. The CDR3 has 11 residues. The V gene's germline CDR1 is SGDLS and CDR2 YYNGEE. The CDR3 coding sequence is TGTGCCAGCAGCGTAGGTCGGGAGCAGTACTTC. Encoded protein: CASSVGREQYF.

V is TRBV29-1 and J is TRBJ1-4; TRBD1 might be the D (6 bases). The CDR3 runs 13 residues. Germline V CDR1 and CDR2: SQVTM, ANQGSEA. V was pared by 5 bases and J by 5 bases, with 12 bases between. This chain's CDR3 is CSVRGGSNEKLFF. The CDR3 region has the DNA TGCAGCGTTCGAGGGGGATCAAATGAAAAACTGTTTTTT. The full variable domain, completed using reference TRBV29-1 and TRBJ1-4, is SAVISQKPSRDICQRGTSLTIQCQVDSQVTMMFWYRQQPGQSLTLIATANQGSEATYESGFVIDKFPISRPNLTFSTLTVSNMSPEDSSIYLCSVRGGSNEKLFFGSGTQLSVL.

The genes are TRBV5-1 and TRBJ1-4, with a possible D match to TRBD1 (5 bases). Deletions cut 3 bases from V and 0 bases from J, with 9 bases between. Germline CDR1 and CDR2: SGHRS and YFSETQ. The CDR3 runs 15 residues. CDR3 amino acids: CASSWGTATNEKLFF. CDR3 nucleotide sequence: TGCGCCAGCAGCTGGGGGACGGCAACTAATGAAAAACTGTTTTTT.

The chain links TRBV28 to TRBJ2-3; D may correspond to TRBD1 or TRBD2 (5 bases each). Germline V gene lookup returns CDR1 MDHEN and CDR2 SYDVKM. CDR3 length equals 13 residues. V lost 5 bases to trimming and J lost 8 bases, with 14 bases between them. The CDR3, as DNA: TGTGCCAGCAGTGATCCAACTAGGGGTACGCAGTATTTT. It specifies CASSDPTRGTQYF.

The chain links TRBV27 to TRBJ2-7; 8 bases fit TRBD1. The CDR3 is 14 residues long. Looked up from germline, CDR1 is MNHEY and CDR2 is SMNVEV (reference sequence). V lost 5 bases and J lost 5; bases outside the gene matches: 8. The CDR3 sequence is CASSRAGGLHEQYF. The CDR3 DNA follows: TGTGCCAGCAGTCGGGCAGGGGGCCTCCACGAGCAGTACTTC.

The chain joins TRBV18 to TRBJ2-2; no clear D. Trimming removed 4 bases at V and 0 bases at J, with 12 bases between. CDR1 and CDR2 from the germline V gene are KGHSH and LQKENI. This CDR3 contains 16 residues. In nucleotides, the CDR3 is TGTGCCAGCTCACTAACGAGCATGTCGAACACCGGGGAGCTGTTTTTT. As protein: CASSLTSMSNTGELFF.